One TCR beta chain is described in this entry. Its target is unknown. The sample belongs to a study of T-cell memory formation after mild COVID-19. Across the study: TCR clusters were largely donor specific.

TCRdb passed the 5' RACE reads through MiXCR, listing each CDR3 protein once. Of 300,000 to 400,000 distinct CDR3 sequences in the sample, roughly 15% are singletons; the top ten hold approximately 20%. Study-level findings and limits: Memory cells collected pre-infection included some clones that later responded, suggesting cross-reactive memory joined. Mainly CM and EM harbored the contracting CD4+ clones; mainly EMRA harbored the CD8+ ones. Clones contracting day 15 to 85 were balanced CD4/CD8; later expanders leaned CD4+.

The CDR3 is 15 residues long. V shed 3 bases and J shed 2 bases, with 11 bases lying between them. Sequenced: PBMCs or a T cell subset sorted from them (not recorded which). The chain links TRBV12-3 or TRBV12-4 to TRBJ1-5, with D perhaps matching TRBD1 (5 bases). The receptor was derived from a man younger than 30 who had mild COVID-19 (a few samples of this study predate the infection). Cell type and time point are not known. In nucleotides, the CDR3 is TGTGCCAGCAGTTTTTTAGTAGGGGGCAATCAGCCCCAGCATTTT. Translation: CASSFLVGGNQPQHF.